This T cell receptor (beta chain) was found in a study of T cell responses to AZD1222 COVID-19 vaccine. Germline CDR1 LNHDA, CDR2 SQIVND (reference sequence). The CDR3 extends over 15 amino acids. Trimming at V came to 6 bases and at J to 2 bases, leaving 3 bases not matched to a gene. Concerning this clone itself: Its antigen is unidentified.

Sequencing was performed with immunoSEQ multiplex PCR; in TCRdb, only in-frame clones are kept and a portion is missing. This sample yields around 180,000 clones, of which roughly 87% are seen a single time; about 2.8% belongs to the top ten. Study conclusions and caveats: Repertoires were sampled only after the peak T cell response. Unmutated variant regions are reportedly the target of nearly half of TCRs that are spike-specific. Spike as a whole was targeted by vaccine-associated CD4 TCRs, dominant at 160-218 and 743-854.

This sequence was found in an adult in good health. The rearrangement uses TRBV19 and TRBJ2-1; 11 positions agree with TRBD2. Specimen: peripheral blood, collected on day 0 of AZD1222 vaccination. CDR3 sequence: CASSRTSGPYNEQFF. CDR3 coding DNA: TGTGCCAGTAGCAGGACTAGCGGGCCCTACAATGAGCAGTTCTTC.